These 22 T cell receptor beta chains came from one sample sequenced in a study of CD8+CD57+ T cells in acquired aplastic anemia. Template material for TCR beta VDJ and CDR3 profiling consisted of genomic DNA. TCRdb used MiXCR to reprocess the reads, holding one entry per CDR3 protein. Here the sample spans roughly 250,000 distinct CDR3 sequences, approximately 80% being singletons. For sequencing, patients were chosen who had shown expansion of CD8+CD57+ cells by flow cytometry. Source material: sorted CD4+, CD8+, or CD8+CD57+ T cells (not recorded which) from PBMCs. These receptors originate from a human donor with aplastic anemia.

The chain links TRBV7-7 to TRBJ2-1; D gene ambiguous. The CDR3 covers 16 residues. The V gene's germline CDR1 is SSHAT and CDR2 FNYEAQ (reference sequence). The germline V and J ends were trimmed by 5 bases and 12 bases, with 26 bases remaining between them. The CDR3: CASSPQGAGERYVQFF. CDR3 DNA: TGTGCCAGCAGCCCCCAAGGAGCAGGCGAGAGGTACGTGCAGTTCTTC.

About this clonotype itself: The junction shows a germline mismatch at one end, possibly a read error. This chain's CDR3 is CASSEGGIAEQLF. CDR3 in DNA: TGTGCCAGCAGTGAAGGGGGGATCGCCGAGCAGCTCTTC. V and J are TRBV7-3 and TRBJ2-1, with D possibly called TRBD1 or TRBD2 (6 bases each). This CDR3 has 13 amino acids. The germline V gene encodes CDR1 SGHTA and CDR2 FQGTGA.

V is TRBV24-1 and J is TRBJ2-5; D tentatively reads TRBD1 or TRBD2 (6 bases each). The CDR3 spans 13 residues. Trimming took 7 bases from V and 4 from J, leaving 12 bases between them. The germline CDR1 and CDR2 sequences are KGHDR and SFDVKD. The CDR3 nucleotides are TGTGCCACCAGGAGGGGGGCCGGAGAGACCCAGTACTTC. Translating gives CATRRGAGETQYF.

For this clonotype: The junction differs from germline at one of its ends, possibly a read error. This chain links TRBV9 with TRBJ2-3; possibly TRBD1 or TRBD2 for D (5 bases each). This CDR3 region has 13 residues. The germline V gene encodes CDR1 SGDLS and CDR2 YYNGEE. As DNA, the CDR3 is TGTGCCAGCAGGGACGGGGCAGATACGCAGCATTTTTTT. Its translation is CASRDGADTQHFF.

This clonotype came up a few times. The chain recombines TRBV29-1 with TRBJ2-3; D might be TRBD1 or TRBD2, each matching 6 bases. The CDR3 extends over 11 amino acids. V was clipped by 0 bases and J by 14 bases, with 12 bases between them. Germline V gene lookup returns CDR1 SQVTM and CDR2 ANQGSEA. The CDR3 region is CSVEEGGSGYF. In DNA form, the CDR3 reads TGCAGCGTTGAAGAAGGGGGGAGTGGGTATTTT.

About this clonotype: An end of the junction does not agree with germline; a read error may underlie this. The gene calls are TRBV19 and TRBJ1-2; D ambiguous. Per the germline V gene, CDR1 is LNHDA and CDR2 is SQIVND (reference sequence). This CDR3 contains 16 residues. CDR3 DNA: TGTGCCAGTAGTATAGCTAGTGAAGGCTACACTGGGCGGTTCTTCTTC. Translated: CASSIASEGYTGRFFF. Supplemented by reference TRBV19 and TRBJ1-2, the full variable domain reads DGGITQSPKYLFRKEGQNVTLSCEQNLNHDAMYWYRQDPGQGLRLIYYSQIVNDFQKGDIAEGYSVSREKKESFPLTVTSAQKNPTAFYLCASSIASEGYTGRFFFGSGTRLTVV.

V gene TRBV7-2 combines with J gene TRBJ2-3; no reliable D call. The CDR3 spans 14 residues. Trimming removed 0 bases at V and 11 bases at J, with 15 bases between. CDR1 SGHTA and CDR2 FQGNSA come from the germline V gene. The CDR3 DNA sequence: TGTGCCAGCAGCTTAGCTCCTGCTAATGAGCAGCAGTATTTT. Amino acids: CASSLAPANEQQYF.

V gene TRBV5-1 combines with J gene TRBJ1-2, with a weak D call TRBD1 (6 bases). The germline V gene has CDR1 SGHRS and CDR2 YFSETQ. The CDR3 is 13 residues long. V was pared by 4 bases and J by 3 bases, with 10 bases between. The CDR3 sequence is CASSNRVDYGYTF. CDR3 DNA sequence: TGCGCCAGCAGCAACAGGGTGGACTATGGCTACACCTTC.

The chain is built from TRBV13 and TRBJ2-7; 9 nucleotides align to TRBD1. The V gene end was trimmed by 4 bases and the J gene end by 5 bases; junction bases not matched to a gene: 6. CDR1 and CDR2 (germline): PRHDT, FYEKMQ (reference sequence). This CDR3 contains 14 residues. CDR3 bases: TGTGCCAGCAGCTCACGGGACAGGGTCCACGAGCAGTACTTC. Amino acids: CASSSRDRVHEQYF.

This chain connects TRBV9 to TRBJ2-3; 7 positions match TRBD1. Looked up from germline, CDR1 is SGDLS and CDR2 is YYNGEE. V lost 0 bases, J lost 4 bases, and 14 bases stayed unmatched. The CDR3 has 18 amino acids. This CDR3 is CASSVGGQSTATPDTQYF. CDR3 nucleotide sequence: TGTGCCAGCAGCGTAGGGGGACAGAGCACAGCTACGCCAGATACGCAGTATTTT. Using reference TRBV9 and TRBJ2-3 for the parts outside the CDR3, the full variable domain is DSGVTQTPKHLITATGQRVTLRCSPRSGDLSVYWYQQSLDQGLQFLIQYYNGEERAKGNILERFSAQQFPDLHSELNLSSLELGDSALYFCASSVGGQSTATPDTQYFGPGTRLTVL.

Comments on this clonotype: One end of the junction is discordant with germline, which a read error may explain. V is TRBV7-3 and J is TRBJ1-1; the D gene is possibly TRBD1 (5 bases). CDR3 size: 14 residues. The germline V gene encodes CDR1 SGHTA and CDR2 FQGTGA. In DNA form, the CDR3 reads TGCGCCAGCAGCTTGGGAGCAGGGAACGCTGAAGCTTTCTTT. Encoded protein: CASSLGAGNAEAFF.

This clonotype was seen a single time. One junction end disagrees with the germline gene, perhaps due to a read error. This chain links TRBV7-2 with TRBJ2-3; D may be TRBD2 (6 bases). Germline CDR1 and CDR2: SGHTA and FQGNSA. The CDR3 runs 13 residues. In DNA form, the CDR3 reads TGTGCCAGCAGCTTAGGGGGAGGTCATGATATGCAGTTT. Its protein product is CASSLGGGHDMQF.

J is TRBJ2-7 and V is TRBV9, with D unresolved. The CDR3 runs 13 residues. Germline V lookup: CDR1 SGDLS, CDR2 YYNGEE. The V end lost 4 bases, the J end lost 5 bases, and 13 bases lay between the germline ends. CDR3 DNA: TGTGCCAGCAGCCACCTCGCGGTGGACGAGCAGTACTTC. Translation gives CASSHLAVDEQYF.

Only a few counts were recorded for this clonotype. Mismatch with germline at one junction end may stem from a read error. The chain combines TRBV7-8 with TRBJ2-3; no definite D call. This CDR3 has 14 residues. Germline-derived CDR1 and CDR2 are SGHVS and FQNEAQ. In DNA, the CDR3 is TGTGCCAGCAGCTTTCATCCAGGTCCGACTGCCCTTTCTTTT. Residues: CASSFHPGPTALSF.

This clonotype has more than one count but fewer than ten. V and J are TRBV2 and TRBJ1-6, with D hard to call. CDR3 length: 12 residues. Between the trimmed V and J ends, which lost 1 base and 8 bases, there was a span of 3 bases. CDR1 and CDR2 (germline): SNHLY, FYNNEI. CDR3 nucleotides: TGTGCCAGCAGTGAAGAGCATTCACCCCTCCACTTT. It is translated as CASSEEHSPLHF.

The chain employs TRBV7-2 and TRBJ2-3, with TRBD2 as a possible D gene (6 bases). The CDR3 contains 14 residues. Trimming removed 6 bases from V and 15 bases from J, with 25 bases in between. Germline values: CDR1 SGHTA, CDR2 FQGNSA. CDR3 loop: CASSLDGGLDPLYF. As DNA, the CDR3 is TGTGCCAGCAGTTTGGACGGGGGACTCGATCCGCTCTATTTT.

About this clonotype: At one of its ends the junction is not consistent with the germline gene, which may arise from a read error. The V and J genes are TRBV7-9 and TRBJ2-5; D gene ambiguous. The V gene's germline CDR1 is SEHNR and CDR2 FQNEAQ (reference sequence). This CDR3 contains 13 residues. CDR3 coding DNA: TGTGCCAGCAGCTTACTGTACCAAGAGACCCACCACTTC. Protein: CASSLLYQETHHF.

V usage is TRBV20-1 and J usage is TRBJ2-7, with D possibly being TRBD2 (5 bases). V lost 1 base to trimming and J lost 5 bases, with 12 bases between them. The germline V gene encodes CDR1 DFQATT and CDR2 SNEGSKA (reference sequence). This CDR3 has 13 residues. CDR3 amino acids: CSARVAGVNEQYV. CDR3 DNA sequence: TGCAGTGCTAGAGTGGCCGGGGTTAACGAGCAGTACGTC.

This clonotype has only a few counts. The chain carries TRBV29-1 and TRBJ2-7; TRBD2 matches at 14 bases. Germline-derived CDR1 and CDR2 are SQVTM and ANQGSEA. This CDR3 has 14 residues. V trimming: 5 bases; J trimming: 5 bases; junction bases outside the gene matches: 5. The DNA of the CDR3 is TGCAGCGTTATGACTAGCGGGAGGGCTCACGAGCAGTACTTC. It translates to CSVMTSGRAHEQYF.

As DNA, the CDR3 is TGTGCCAGCAGCTTATTAGGAGGTCCCGATAGGCAGCAGTTTTTT. This codes for CASSLLGGPDRQQFF. V gene TRBV7-2 combines with J gene TRBJ2-2; D possibly corresponds to TRBD2 (5 bases). Trimming took off 2 bases at V and 16 bases at J, with 23 bases between the two ends. CDR1 and CDR2 from the germline V gene are SGHTA and FQGNSA. The CDR3 has 15 residues.

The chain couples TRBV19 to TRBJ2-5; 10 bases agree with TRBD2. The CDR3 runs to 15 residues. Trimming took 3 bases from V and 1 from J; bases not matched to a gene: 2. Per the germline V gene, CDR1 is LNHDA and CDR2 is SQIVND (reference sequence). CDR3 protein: CASSISGGFQETQYF. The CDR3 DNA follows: TGTGCCAGTAGTATTAGCGGGGGGTTCCAAGAGACCCAGTACTTC.

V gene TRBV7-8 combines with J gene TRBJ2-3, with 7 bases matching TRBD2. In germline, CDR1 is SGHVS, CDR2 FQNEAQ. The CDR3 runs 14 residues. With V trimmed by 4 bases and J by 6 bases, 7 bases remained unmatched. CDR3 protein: CASSSAGADDTQYF. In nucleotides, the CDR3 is TGTGCCAGCAGCTCGGCGGGAGCTGACGATACGCAGTATTTT. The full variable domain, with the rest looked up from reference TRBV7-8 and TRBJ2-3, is GAGVSQSPRYKVAKRGQDVALRCDPISGHVSLFWYQQALGQGPEFLTYFQNEAQLDKSGLPSDRFFAERPEGSVSTLKIQRTQQEDSAVYLCASSSAGADDTQYFGPGTRLTVL.